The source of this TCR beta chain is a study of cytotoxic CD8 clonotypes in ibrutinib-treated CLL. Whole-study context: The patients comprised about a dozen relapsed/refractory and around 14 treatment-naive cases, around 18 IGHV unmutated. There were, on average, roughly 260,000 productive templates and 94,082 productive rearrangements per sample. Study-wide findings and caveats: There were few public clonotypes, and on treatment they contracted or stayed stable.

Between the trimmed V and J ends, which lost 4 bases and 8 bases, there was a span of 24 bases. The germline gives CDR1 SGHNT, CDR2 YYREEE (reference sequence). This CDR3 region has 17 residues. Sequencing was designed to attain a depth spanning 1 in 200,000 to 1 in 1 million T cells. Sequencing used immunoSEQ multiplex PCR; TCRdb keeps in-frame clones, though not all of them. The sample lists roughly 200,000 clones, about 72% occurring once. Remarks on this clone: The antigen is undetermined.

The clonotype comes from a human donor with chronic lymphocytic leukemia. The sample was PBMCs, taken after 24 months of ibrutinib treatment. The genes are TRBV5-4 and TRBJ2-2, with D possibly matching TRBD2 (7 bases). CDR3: CASSKIRGAQFPGELFF. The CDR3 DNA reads TGTGCCAGCAGCAAAATTCGGGGGGCGCAGTTTCCAGGGGAGCTGTTTTTT. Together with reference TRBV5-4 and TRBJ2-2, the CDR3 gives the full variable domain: ETGVTQSPTHLIKTRGQQVTLRCSSQSGHNTVSWYQQALGQGPQFIFQYYREEENGRGNFPPRFSGLQFPNYSSELNVNALELDDSALYLCASSKIRGAQFPGELFFGEGSRLTVL.